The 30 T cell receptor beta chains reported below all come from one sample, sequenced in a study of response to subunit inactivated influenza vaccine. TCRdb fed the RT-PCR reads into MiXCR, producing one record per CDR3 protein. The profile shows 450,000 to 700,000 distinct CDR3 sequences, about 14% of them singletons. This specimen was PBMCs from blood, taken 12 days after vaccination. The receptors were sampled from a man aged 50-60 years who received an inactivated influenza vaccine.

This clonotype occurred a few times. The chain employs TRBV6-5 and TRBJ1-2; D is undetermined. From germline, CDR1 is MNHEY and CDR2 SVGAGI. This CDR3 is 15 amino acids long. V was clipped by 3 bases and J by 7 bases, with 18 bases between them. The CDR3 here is CASSYIRVGTAGYTF. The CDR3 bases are TGTGCCAGCAGTTATATCCGGGTGGGAACGGCTGGCTACACCTTC.

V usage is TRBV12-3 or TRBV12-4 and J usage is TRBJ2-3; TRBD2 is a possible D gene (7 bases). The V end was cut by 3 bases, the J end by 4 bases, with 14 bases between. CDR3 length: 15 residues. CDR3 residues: CASSLSGRGSDTQYF. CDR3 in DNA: TGTGCCAGCAGTTTGTCGGGGAGGGGGTCAGATACGCAGTATTTT.

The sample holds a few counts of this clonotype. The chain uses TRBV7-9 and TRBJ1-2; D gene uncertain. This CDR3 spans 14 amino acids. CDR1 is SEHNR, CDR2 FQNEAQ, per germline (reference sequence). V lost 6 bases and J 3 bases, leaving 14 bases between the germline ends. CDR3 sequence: CASSQGDTYYGYTF. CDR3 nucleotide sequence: TGTGCCAGCAGTCAAGGAGACACCTACTATGGCTACACCTTC.

In nucleotides, the CDR3 is TGTGCCAGCAGTTGGGGGACAGGGATAAATGAAAAACTGTTTTTT. Its protein product is CASSWGTGINEKLFF. The V gene is TRBV12-3 or TRBV12-4, the J gene TRBJ1-4, with TRBD1 matching over 9 bases. CDR3 length: 15 residues. Germline trimming cut 4 bases from V and 5 bases from J; bases unmatched to any gene: 5.

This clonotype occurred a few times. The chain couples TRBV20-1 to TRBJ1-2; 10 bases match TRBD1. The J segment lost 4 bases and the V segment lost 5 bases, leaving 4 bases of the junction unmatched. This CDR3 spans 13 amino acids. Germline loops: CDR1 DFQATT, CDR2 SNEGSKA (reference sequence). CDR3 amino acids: CSAGDRGPYGYTF. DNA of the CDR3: TGCAGTGCTGGGGACAGGGGTCCCTATGGCTACACCTTC.

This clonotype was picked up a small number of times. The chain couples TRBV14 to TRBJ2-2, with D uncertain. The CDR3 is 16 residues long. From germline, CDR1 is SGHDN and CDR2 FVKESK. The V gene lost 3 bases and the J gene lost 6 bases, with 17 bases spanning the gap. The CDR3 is CASSQELIKFAGELFF. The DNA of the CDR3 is TGTGCCAGCAGCCAGGAATTAATCAAATTCGCCGGGGAGCTGTTTTTT.

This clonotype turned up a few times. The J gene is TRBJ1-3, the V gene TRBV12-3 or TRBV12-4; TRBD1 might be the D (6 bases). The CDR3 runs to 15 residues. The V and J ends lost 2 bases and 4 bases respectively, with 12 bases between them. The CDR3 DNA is TGTGCCAGCAGTTTATCCGGGACAAAAGGAAACACCATATATTTT. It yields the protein CASSLSGTKGNTIYF.

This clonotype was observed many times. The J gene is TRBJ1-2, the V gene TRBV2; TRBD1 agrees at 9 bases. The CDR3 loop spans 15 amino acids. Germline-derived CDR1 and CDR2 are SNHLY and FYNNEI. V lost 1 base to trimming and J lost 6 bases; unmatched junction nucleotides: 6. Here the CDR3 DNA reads TGTGCCAGCAGTGAAGACGGGACAGGGAGTGATGGCTACACCTTC. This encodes CASSEDGTGSDGYTF.

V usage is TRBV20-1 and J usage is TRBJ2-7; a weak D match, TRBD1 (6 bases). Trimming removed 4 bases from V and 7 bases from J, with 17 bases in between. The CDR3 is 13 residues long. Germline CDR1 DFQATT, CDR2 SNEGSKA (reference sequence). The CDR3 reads CSANTGTVPEQYF. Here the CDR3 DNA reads TGCAGTGCTAACACAGGGACGGTTCCGGAGCAGTACTTC.

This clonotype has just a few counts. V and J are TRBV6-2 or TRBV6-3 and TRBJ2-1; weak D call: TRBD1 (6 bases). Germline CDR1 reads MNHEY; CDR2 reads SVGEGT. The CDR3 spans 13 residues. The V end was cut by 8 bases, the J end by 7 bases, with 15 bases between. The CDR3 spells CASSGQSRNEQFF. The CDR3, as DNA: TGTGCCAGCTCCGGACAGAGCAGGAATGAGCAGTTCTTC.

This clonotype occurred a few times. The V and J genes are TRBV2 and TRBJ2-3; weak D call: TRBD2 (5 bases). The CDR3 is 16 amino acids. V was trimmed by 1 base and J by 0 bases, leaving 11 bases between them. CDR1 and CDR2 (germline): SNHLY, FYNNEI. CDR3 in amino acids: CASSEGPSGSTDTQYF. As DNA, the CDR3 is TGTGCCAGCAGTGAAGGGCCAAGCGGTAGCACAGATACGCAGTATTTT.

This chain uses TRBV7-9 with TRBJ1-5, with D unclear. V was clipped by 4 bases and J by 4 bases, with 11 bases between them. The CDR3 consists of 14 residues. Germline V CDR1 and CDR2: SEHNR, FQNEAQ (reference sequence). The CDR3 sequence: CASSSQIGNQPQHF. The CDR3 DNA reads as TGTGCCAGCAGCTCCCAAATTGGGAATCAGCCCCAGCATTTT. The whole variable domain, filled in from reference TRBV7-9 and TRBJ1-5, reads DTGVSQNPRHKITKRGQNVTFRCDPISEHNRLYWYRQTLGQGPEFLTYFQNEAQLEKSRLLSDRFSAERPKGSFSTLEIQRTEQGDSAMYLCASSSQIGNQPQHFGDGTRLSIL.

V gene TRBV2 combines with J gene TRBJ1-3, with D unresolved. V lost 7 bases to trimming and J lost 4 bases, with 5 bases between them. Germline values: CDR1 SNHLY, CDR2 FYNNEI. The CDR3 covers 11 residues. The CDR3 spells CASTDGNTIYF. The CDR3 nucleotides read TGTGCCAGCACGGACGGAAACACCATATATTTT.

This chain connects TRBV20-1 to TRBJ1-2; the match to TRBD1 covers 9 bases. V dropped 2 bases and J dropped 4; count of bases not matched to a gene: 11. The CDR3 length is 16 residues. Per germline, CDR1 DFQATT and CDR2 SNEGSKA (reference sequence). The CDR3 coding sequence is TGCAGTGCTAGAAATCTGGACAGGGGAAACCTCTATGGCTACACCTTC. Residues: CSARNLDRGNLYGYTF.

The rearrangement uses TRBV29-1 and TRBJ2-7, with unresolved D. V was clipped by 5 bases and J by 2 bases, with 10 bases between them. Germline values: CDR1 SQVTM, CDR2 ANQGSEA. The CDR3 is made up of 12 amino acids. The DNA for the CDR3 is TGCAGCGTTATGATAGAGCCCTACGAGCAGTACTTC. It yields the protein CSVMIEPYEQYF.

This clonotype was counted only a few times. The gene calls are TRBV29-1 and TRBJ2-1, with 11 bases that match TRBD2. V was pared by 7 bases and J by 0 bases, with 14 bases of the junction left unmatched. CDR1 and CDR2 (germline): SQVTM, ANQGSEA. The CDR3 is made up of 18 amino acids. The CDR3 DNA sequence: TGCAGCGCACTCCATTGGGGACTAGCGGAGTCCTCCTACAATGAGCAGTTCTTC. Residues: CSALHWGLAESSYNEQFF.

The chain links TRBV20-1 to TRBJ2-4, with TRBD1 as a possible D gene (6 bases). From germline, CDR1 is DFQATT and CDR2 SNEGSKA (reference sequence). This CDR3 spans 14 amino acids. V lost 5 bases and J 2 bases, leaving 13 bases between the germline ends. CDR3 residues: CSAAQTGSKNIQYF. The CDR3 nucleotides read TGCAGTGCTGCCCAAACAGGGTCCAAAAACATTCAGTACTTC.

Here the CDR3 reads CASSLERPGTGAGYTF. The CDR3 coding sequence is TGCGCCAGCAGCTTGGAGAGACCGGGGACAGGAGCAGGCTACACCTTC. The chain combines TRBV5-1 with TRBJ1-2; 8 positions match TRBD1. The CDR3 extends over 16 amino acids. J was trimmed by 8 bases and V by 0 bases; bases with no gene match: 12. CDR1 is SGHRS and CDR2 is YFSETQ in the germline V gene.

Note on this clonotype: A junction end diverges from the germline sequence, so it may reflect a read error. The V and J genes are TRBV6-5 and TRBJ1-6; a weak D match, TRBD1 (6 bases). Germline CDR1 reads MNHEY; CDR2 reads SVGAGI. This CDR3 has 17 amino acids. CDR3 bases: TGTGCCAGCAGTTACATGTTACAGGGCGGTTATAAGTCACCCCTCCACTTT. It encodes CASSYMLQGGYKSPLHF.

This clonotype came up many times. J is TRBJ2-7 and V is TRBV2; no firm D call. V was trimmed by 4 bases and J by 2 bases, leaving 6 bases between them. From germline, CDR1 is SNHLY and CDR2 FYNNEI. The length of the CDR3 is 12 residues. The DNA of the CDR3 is TGTGCCAGCAGTGTATTAACCTACGAGCAGTACTTC. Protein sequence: CASSVLTYEQYF.

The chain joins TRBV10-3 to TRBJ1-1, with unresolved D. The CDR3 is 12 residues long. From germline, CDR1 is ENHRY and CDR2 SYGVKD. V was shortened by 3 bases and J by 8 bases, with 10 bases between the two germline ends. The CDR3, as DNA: TGTGCCATCAGTGATGGTTTGGCGGAAGCTTTCTTT. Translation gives CAISDGLAEAFF.

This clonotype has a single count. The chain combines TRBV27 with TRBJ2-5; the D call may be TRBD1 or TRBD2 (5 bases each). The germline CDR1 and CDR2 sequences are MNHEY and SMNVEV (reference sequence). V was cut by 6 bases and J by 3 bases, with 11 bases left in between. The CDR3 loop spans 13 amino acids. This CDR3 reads CASRGRGKETQYF. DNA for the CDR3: TGTGCCAGCAGGGGACGGGGCAAAGAGACCCAGTACTTC.

The CDR3 loop reads CATTSGQGNADTQYF. The CDR3 region has the DNA TGTGCCACCACCTCGGGGCAGGGGAATGCAGATACGCAGTATTTT. The V and J genes are TRBV24-1 and TRBJ2-3, with a weak D call TRBD1 (6 bases). CDR1 is KGHDR, CDR2 SFDVKD, per germline. This CDR3 has 15 amino acids. V lost 8 bases and J lost 4, with 18 bases in between.

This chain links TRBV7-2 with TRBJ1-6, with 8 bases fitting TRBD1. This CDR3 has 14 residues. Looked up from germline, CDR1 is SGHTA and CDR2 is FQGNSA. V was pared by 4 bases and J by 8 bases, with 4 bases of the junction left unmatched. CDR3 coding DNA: TGTGCCAGCAGCTCGCAGGGGGCTTATTCACCCCTCCACTTT. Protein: CASSSQGAYSPLHF.

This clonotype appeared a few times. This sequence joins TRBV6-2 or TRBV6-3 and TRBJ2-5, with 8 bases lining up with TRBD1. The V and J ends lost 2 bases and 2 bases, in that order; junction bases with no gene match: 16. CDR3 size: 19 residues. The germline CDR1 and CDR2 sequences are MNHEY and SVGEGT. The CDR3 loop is CASSYRRTGIPGTQETQYF. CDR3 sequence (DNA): TGTGCCAGCAGTTACCGAAGGACAGGGATACCGGGAACTCAAGAGACCCAGTACTTC.

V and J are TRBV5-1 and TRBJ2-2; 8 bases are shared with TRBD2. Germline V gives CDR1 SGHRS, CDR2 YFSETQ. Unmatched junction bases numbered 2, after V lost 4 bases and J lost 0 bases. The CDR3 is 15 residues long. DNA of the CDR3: TGCGCCAGCAGCAAGCGGGGGACGAACACCGGGGAGCTGTTTTTT. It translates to CASSKRGTNTGELFF.

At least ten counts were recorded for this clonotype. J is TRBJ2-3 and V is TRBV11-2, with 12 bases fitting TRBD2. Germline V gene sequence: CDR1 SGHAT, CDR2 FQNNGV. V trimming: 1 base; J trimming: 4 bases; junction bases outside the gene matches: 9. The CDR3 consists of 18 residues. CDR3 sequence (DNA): TGTGCCAGCAGCTTAGTGGCACTAGCGGGAGGCCCCGCAGATACGCAGTATTTT. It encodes CASSLVALAGGPADTQYF.

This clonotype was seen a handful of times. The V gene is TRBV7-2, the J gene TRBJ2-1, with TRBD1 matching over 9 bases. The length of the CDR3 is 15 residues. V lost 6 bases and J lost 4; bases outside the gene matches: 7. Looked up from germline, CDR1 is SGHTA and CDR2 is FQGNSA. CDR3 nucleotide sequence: TGTGCCAGCAGTTCGGACAGGGGCGTATACAATGAGCAGTTCTTC. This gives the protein CASSSDRGVYNEQFF.

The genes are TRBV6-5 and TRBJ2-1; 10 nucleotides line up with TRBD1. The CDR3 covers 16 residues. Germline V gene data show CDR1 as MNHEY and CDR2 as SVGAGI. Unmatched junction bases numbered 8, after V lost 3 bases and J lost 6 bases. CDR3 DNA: TGTGCCAGCAGTTATGACAGGGGGCTTGCTGGCAATGAGCAGTTCTTC. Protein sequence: CASSYDRGLAGNEQFF.

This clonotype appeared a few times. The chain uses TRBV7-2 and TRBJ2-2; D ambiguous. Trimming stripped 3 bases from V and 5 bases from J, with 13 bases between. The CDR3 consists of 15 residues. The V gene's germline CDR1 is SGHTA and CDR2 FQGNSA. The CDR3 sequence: CASSLNPMRTGELFF. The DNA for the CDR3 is TGTGCCAGCAGCTTGAACCCCATGAGGACCGGGGAGCTGTTTTTT.